The T cell receptor (beta chain) described here comes from a study of spatial heterogeneity in lung cancer. Overall study context: Raw reads contained each unique TCR and UMI combination more than ten times on average. Study results and limitations: Tracking of tumor mutation counts was seen in expanded intratumoral alpha and beta TCR counts.

Trimming took off 0 bases at V and 7 bases at J, with 7 bases between the two ends. This CDR3 region has 13 residues. CDR1 and CDR2 (germline): DFQATT, SNEGSKA (reference sequence). Via MiXCR, TCRdb re-called the 5' RACE reads, giving one row per CDR3 protein. The repertoire includes around 100,000 distinct CDR3 sequences, about 4.4% of them detected once, and approximately 22% sits in the top ten. This clonotype was picked up a small number of times. Its matching antigen is unknown. This sample's time point: sample taken at primary tumor resection. Sequenced here: lung tumor tissue, sampled at surgery. This TCR came from a male donor with early-stage non-small cell lung cancer. The J gene is TRBJ1-6, the V gene TRBV20-1; D unclear. The CDR3 DNA is TGCAGTGCTAGAGACCAGGCAAATTCACCCCTCCACTTT. Protein sequence: CSARDQANSPLHF.